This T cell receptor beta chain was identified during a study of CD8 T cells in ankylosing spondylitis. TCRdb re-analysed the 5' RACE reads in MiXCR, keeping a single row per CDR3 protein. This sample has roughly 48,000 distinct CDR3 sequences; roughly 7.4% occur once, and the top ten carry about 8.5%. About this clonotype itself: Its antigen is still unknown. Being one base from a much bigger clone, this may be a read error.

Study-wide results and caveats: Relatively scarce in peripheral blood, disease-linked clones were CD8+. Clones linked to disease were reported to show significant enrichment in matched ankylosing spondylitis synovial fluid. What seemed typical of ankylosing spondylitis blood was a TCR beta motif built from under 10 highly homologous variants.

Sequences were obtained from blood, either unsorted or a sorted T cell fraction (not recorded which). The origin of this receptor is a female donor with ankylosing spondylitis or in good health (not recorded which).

The DNA of the CDR3 is TGTGCCACCTGCCAAGCCTGGACGGAAGGCACTAATGAAAAACTGTTTTTT. It encodes CATCQAWTEGTNEKLFF. The chain employs TRBV3-1 and TRBJ1-4; D not certain. The CDR3 is 17 residues long. Trimming left V 10 bases short and J 2 bases short, with 23 bases between. Germline V gene data show CDR1 as LGHDT and CDR2 as YNNKEL (reference sequence).